These 3 T cell receptor beta chains were all obtained from the same sample, sequenced in a study of blood T cell repertoires in COVID-19 (dated by TCRdb to the early 2020s). The library was obtained by the immunoSEQ multiplex PCR assay. TCRdb limited this immuneACCESS table to in-frame rearrangements with V and J called. A share of clones is missing; checked studies link under half to unresolved V genes, and the rest is unexplained. For this sample there are 250,000 to 300,000 clones; around 88% appear just once. Approximately 7.2% of the sample comes from the top ten. The sequenced sample was peripheral blood. All receptors derive from a woman aged 25 to 39 who had recovered from COVID-19.

This clone showed up just once. J is TRBJ2-2 and V is TRBV7-3; 9 positions match TRBD1. This CDR3 is built from 15 residues. V lost 2 bases, J lost 6 bases, and 4 bases stayed unmatched. From germline, CDR1 is SGHTA and CDR2 FQGTGA. The CDR3 nucleotides are TGTGCCAGCAGCTTAGGGGGACAGGGCTCCGGGGAGCTGTTTTTT. Encoded protein: CASSLGGQGSGELFF.

The gene calls are TRBV30 and TRBJ2-7, with D possibly matching TRBD1 (6 bases). Per the germline V gene, CDR1 is GTSNPN and CDR2 is SVGIG (reference sequence). The V end was cut by 2 bases, the J end by 6 bases, with 11 bases between. The CDR3 has 12 amino acids. This CDR3 is CAWSQGSGEQYF. The CDR3, as DNA: TGTGCCTGGAGTCAGGGGAGTGGCGAGCAGTACTTC.

This chain joins TRBV6-5 and TRBJ2-5; TRBD1 matches at 8 bases. J was trimmed by 2 bases and V by 5 bases; bases with no gene match: 1. This CDR3 has 13 residues. The germline gives CDR1 MNHEY, CDR2 SVGAGI. CDR3 nucleotide sequence: TGTGCCAGCAGTAGGGACAGGCAAGAGACCCAGTACTTC. It translates to CASSRDRQETQYF.